The entry below gives a single T cell receptor (beta chain) sequence along with its context. Germline CDR1 MNHEY, CDR2 SMNVEV (reference sequence). The V gene lost 4 bases and the J gene lost 7 bases, with 14 bases spanning the gap. The CDR3 runs to 14 residues. Method: immunoSEQ multiplex PCR; TCRdb's copy keeps in-frame clones and lacks some. Of 32,000 or so clones in the sample, more than 70% were seen once. This record comes from a study of T cell changes during pregnancy in multiple sclerosis. V and J are TRBV27 and TRBJ2-1, with D possibly being TRBD1 (5 bases). The TCR originated in a female donor with multiple sclerosis, enrolled in a pregnancy study. Sequences were derived from CD8+ T cells from peripheral blood mononuclear cells, sampled in the first trimester of pregnancy. CDR3 coding DNA: TGTGCCAGCAGTTCGGATCAGGGCTGGAATGAGCAGTTCTTC. The encoded protein is CASSSDQGWNEQFF.